This T cell receptor (beta chain) was observed in a study of technical replicates of blood from a handful of donors. Germline V gives CDR1 MNHNS, CDR2 SASEGT. V shed 6 bases and J 4 bases; nucleotides not matched to a gene: 8. There are 14 residues in the CDR3. The protocol was immunoSEQ multiplex PCR, while the TCRdb copy is restricted to in-frame clones and leaves out a portion. The profile covers 65,000 to 80,000 clones, with 85% to 95% appearing a single time and 0.35% to 0.45% taken by the ten largest. The origin of this receptor is a human donor in good health. This chain uses TRBV6-1 with TRBJ1-2, with 7 positions matching TRBD1. The source material was T cells isolated from PBMCs. Written as DNA, the CDR3 is TGTGCCAGCAGATCCGGGACAGAAATCTATGGCTACACCTTC. Translating it yields CASRSGTEIYGYTF.